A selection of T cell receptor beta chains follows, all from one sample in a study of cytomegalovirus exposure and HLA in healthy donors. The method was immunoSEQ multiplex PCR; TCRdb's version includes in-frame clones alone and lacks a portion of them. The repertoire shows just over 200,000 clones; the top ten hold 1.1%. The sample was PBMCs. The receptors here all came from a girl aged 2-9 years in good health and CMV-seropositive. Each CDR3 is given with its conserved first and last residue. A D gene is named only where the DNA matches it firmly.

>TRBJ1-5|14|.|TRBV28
CASTTPPVDQPQHF
TGTGCCAGCACCACTCCCCCCGTCGATCAGCCCCAGCATTTT
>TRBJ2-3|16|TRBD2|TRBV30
CAWSIGSAGGTDTQYF
TGTGCCTGGAGTATAGGATCAGCGGGAGGCACAGATACGCAGTATTTT
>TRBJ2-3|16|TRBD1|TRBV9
CASSATGSFSTDTQYF
TGTGCCAGCAGCGCGACAGGGTCCTTTAGCACAGATACGCAGTATTTT
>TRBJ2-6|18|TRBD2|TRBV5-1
CASSPLAGGNSGANVLTF
TGCGCCAGCAGCCCTTTAGCGGGAGGGAACTCTGGGGCCAACGTCCTGACTTTC
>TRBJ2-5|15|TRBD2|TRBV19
CASSPTSGRRETQYF
TGTGCCAGTAGCCCGACTAGCGGGAGGAGGGAGACCCAGTACTTC
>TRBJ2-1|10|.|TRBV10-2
CASRTNEQFF
TGCGCCAGCAGGACTAATGAGCAGTTCTTC
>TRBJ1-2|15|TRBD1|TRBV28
CASSFVDRGVHGYTF
TGTGCCAGCAGTTTCGTGGACAGGGGTGTCCATGGCTACACCTTC
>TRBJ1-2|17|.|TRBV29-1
CSVEDLATSSGGYGYTF
TGCAGCGTTGAAGATCTTGCTACCTCTTCGGGGGGCTATGGCTACACCTTC
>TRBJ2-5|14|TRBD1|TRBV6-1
CASSETGGRVTQYF
TGTGCCAGCAGTGAAACAGGGGGAAGGGTGACCCAGTACTTC
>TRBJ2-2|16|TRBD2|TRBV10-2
CASSISPSGNTGELFF
TGCGCCAGCTCGATCTCTCCTAGCGGTAACACCGGGGAGCTGTTTTTT
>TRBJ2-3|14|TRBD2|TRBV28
CASSSGLGSDTQYF
TGTGCCAGCAGTTCCGGACTAGGGTCAGATACGCAGTATTTT
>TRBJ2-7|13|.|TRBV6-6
CATQDGPLYEQYF
TGTGCCACCCAGGATGGGCCTTTGTACGAGCAGTACTTC
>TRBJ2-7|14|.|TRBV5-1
CASSLWGGSYEQYF
TGCGCCAGCAGCTTGTGGGGCGGATCCTACGAGCAGTACTTC
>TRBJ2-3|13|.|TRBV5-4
CASSLQGSDTQYF
TGTGCCAGCAGCTTGCAGGGTTCAGATACGCAGTATTTT
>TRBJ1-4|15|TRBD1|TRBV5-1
CASSTTGATNEKLFF
TGCGCCAGCAGCACGACAGGGGCAACTAATGAAAAACTGTTTTTT
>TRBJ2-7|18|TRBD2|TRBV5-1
CASSPRTGGLAGAYEQYF
TGCGCCAGCAGCCCTAGGACCGGCGGACTAGCGGGAGCCTACGAGCAGTACTTC
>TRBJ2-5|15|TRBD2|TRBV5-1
CASSLTSGREETQYF
TGCGCCAGCAGCTTAACTAGCGGGAGGGAAGAGACCCAGTACTTC
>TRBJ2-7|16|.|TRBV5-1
CASSPGHGISSYEQYF
TGCGCCAGCAGCCCAGGTCACGGGATCAGCTCCTACGAGCAGTACTTC
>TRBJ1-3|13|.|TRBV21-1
CASSTGSGNTIYF
TGTGCCAGCAGCACGGGGTCTGGAAACACCATATATTTT
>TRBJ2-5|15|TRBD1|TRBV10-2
CASSEFQGVRETQYF
TGCGCCAGCAGTGAGTTTCAGGGGGTGCGGGAGACCCAGTACTTC
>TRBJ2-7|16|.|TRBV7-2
CASSTAGTVISYEQYF
TGTGCCAGCAGCACGGCCGGGACTGTCATCTCCTACGAGCAGTACTTC
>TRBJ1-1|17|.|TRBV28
CASSKRNWGRRNTEAFF
TGTGCCAGCAGTAAAAGGAATTGGGGGAGGAGGAACACTGAAGCTTTCTTT
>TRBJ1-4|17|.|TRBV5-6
CASSLGALWGDNEKLFF
TGTGCCAGCAGCTTGGGGGCCTTGTGGGGAGATAATGAAAAACTGTTTTTT
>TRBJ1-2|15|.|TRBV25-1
CASSEEGRGLYGYTF
TGTGCCAGCAGTGAGGAAGGAAGGGGCCTCTATGGCTACACCTTC
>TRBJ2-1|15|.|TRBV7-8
CASSPRLSDYNEQFF
TGTGCCAGCAGCCCCCGTTTGAGCGACTACAATGAGCAGTTCTTC
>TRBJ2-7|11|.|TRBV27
CASSFGGKQYF
TGTGCCAGCAGTTTCGGGGGAAAGCAGTACTTC